The clone carrying this T cell receptor (beta chain) was counted many times. Its antigen is unidentified. This entry belongs to a study of post-analysis software for immune sequencing data. Overall study results and limits: TRBV segments more frequent in patients than in controls numbered roughly 5 and included TRBV5-6, TRBV5-1 and TRBV20-1.

Unique-molecular-identifier-tagged TCR beta cDNA libraries were used. TCRdb processed the PCR reads anew with MiXCR; each CDR3 protein has one entry. The table shows 600,000 to 700,000 distinct CDR3 sequences, with approximately 59% occurring only once. Germline CDR1 reads MNHNY; CDR2 reads SVGAGI (reference sequence). The CDR3 spans 13 residues. V dropped 5 bases and J dropped 8; count of bases not matched to a gene: 7. The sequence was obtained from a girl aged 2 to 10 with multiple sclerosis. The chain combines TRBV6-6 with TRBJ1-2; TRBD1 matches at 8 bases. Sequencing used blood. The CDR3 sequence is CASSVRTGIGYTF. The CDR3 nucleotides read TGTGCCAGCAGTGTCCGGACAGGGATCGGCTACACCTTC.